This entry describes one T cell receptor beta chain. This sample is part of a study of cytomegalovirus exposure and HLA in healthy donors. The PCR had 60 Vbeta and 13 Jbeta primers. The data were produced by immunoSEQ multiplex PCR, yet TCRdb's version contains in-frame clones alone and is incomplete. The sample contains 85,000 to 130,000 clones, around 84% of which appear only once. Germline values: CDR1 GTSNPN, CDR2 SVGIG (reference sequence). V lost 2 bases and J lost 13, with 15 bases in between. This CDR3 is 13 amino acids long. Sequenced material: PBMCs. This chain links TRBV30 with TRBJ1-6, with D perhaps TRBD1 (5 bases). The clonotype comes from a woman in her late teens or twenties in good health and CMV-seronegative. The CDR3 region has the DNA TGTGCCTGGAGTCAGATGGGGGGTGTGCCCCTCCACTTT. Amino acids: CAWSQMGGVPLHF.